This passage covers 27 T cell receptor beta chains from one sample sequenced in a study of cytomegalovirus exposure and HLA in healthy donors. This table comes from immunoSEQ multiplex PCR, and its TCRdb copy is limited to in-frame clones, with some not included. Found here are over 150,000 clones, roughly 84% of them singletons; the top ten hold approximately 2%. Sequenced: PBMCs. The receptors originated from a human donor in good health.

V is TRBV18 and J is TRBJ2-7; possible D gene TRBD1, 5 bases. Germline V CDR1 and CDR2: KGHSH, LQKENI. This CDR3 contains 12 residues. Trimming shortened V by 2 bases and J by 4 bases, and 6 bases separated the two germline ends. CDR3 nucleotide sequence: TGTGCCAGCTCACCAAAGGGGTACGAGCAGTACTTC. The encoded protein is CASSPKGYEQYF. The full variable domain, with the rest looked up from reference TRBV18 and TRBJ2-7, is NAGVMQNPRHLVRRRGQEARLRCSPMKGHSHVYWYRQLPEEGLKFMVYLQKENIIDESGMPKERFSAEFPKEGPSILRIQQVVRGDSAAYFCASSPKGYEQYFGPGTRLTVT.

This clone was observed a few times. This chain links TRBV9 with TRBJ2-3; D remains unclear. Germline V lookup: CDR1 SGDLS, CDR2 YYNGEE. V was pared by 0 bases and J by 0 bases, with 5 bases between. This CDR3 contains 14 residues. The DNA of the CDR3 is TGTGCCAGCAGCGTAGCCCCTAGCACAGATACGCAGTATTTT. This codes for CASSVAPSTDTQYF. Complete variable domain (other parts from reference TRBV9 and TRBJ2-3): DSGVTQTPKHLITATGQRVTLRCSPRSGDLSVYWYQQSLDQGLQFLIQYYNGEERAKGNILERFSAQQFPDLHSELNLSSLELGDSALYFCASSVAPSTDTQYFGPGTRLTVL.

This chain links TRBV11-2 with TRBJ2-7; tentative D call: TRBD2 (5 bases). Germline V gene data show CDR1 as SGHAT and CDR2 as FQNNGV. Trimming shortened V by 1 base and J by 1 base, and 8 bases separated the two germline ends. This CDR3 is 14 amino acids long. CDR3 sequence (DNA): TGTGCCAGCAGCTTAGTTCCGGGGTCCTACGAGCAGTACTTC. Protein: CASSLVPGSYEQYF.

This clone was seen a handful of times. The rearrangement joins TRBV6-1 to TRBJ1-2; the D gene is possibly TRBD1 (5 bases). The CDR3 consists of 12 residues. Germline loops: CDR1 MNHNS, CDR2 SASEGT. In DNA, the CDR3 is TGTGGTATTCAACAGGTACCCGGAGGCTACACCTTC. This translates into CGIQQVPGGYTF.

This clone was observed many times. V is TRBV19 and J is TRBJ2-7; 10 positions match TRBD2. The germline V gene has CDR1 LNHDA and CDR2 SQIVND (reference sequence). The V gene end was trimmed by 5 bases and the J gene end by 0 bases; junction bases not matched to a gene: 4. This CDR3 has 15 residues. The CDR3, as DNA: TGTGCCAGTAGTTTACGGACTAGCGGCTCCTACGAGCAGTACTTC. It codes for CASSLRTSGSYEQYF.

This rearrangement joins TRBV2 to TRBJ2-2, with TRBD1 identical over 8 bases. V lost 4 bases, J lost 4 bases, and 5 bases stayed unmatched. The V gene's germline CDR1 is SNHLY and CDR2 FYNNEI. CDR3 length equals 15 residues. The CDR3 protein is CASSGQGAGTGELFF. CDR3 in DNA: TGTGCCAGCAGTGGGCAGGGGGCTGGCACCGGGGAGCTGTTTTTT.

The V and J genes are TRBV2 and TRBJ2-7, with TRBD2 matching 8 bases. The CDR3 is 11 amino acids. The V segment lost 6 bases and the J segment 7 bases; nucleotides outside the gene matches: 2. CDR1 SNHLY and CDR2 FYNNEI come from the germline V gene. In DNA, the CDR3 is TGTGCCAGCAGGACTAGCGTTGAGCAGTACTTC. This gives the protein CASRTSVEQYF. Combining the CDR3 with reference TRBV2 and TRBJ2-7 gives the whole variable domain EPEVTQTPSHQVTQMGQEVILRCVPISNHLYFYWYRQILGQKVEFLVSFYNNEISEKSEIFDDQFSVERPDGSNFTLKIRSTKLEDSAMYFCASRTSVEQYFGPGTRLTVT.

The rearrangement uses TRBV18 and TRBJ2-2, with 10 bases lining up with TRBD1. Germline V gene lookup returns CDR1 KGHSH and CDR2 LQKENI. Trimming cost V 4 bases and J 1 base; bases outside gene matches: 0. The CDR3 consists of 15 residues. DNA of the CDR3: TGTGCCAGCTCACGGGACAGGGGGAACACCGGGGAGCTGTTTTTT. The encoded protein is CASSRDRGNTGELFF.

J is TRBJ2-7 and V is TRBV21-1; the table's D call, TRBD1, has no DNA check behind it. TRBV21-1 is a listed pseudogene. The CDR3 is made up of 22 amino acids. The CDR3 nucleotides read TGTGCCAGCAGCAGATCGGACAGGGGGCGGACCAAGTACGAATCGGGACTAGAGGAGCAGTACTTC. Amino acids: CASSRSDRGRTKYESGLEEQYF.

The table lists this clone with many counts. The same CDR3 can be traced to other DNA sequences in this sample. The chain is built from TRBV5-1 and TRBJ2-7, with 9 bases fitting TRBD2. The CDR3 loop spans 14 amino acids. With V trimmed by 1 base and J by 3 bases, 2 bases remained unmatched. The germline V gene has CDR1 SGHRS and CDR2 YFSETQ. The CDR3 nucleotides are TGCGCCAGCAGCTTGTATAGCGGGAGCTACGAGCAGTACTTC. Its protein is CASSLYSGSYEQYF.

This clone was seen just once. V gene TRBV4-2 combines with J gene TRBJ2-7, with D perhaps TRBD2 (6 bases). The CDR3 loop spans 18 amino acids. Germline CDR1 LGHNA, CDR2 YNFKEQ. The V end lost 0 bases, the J end lost 0 bases, and 18 bases lay between the germline ends. The CDR3 nucleotides read TGTGCCAGCAGCCAAGAATGGGCGCGGGGAACTTACTCCTACGAGCAGTACTTC. Residues: CASSQEWARGTYSYEQYF.

The chain links TRBV7-3 to TRBJ1-1; a possible D gene is TRBD1 (6 bases). The CDR3 contains 13 residues. CDR1 is SGHTA, CDR2 FQGTGA, per germline. Trimming shortened V by 5 bases and J by 3 bases, and 10 bases separated the two germline ends. The CDR3 reads CASSPRTDTEAFF. The CDR3 nucleotides read TGTGCCAGCAGCCCACGGACAGACACTGAAGCTTTCTTT.

This chain uses TRBV5-1 with TRBJ1-6; 9 bases map to TRBD1. Germline CDR1 SGHRS, CDR2 YFSETQ. J gave up 7 bases and V 4 bases, and 6 bases lay outside the gene matches. The CDR3 contains 15 residues. CDR3 loop: CASSSGTGRNSPLHF. CDR3 DNA sequence: TGCGCCAGCAGCAGCGGGACAGGGCGGAATTCACCCCTCCACTTT.

V usage is TRBV2 and J usage is TRBJ2-7; D possibly corresponds to TRBD1 (6 bases). Germline values: CDR1 SNHLY, CDR2 FYNNEI. Trimming took off 7 bases at V and 0 bases at J, with 13 bases between the two ends. This CDR3 is built from 14 residues. The CDR3 spells CASIDRFYSYEQYF. CDR3 bases: TGTGCCAGCATCGACAGGTTTTACTCCTACGAGCAGTACTTC.

This clone was recorded a few times. The V and J genes are TRBV5-6 and TRBJ1-2; D is unclear. The CDR3 spans 12 residues. The V gene's germline CDR1 is SGHDT and CDR2 YYEEEE. The V and J ends lost 2 bases and 8 bases respectively, with 10 bases between them. Here the CDR3 reads CASSFHNGGYTF. CDR3 nucleotides: TGTGCCAGCAGCTTCCACAACGGGGGCTACACCTTC.

The chain uses TRBV18 and TRBJ1-5; maybe TRBD1 (5 bases). Germline loops: CDR1 KGHSH, CDR2 LQKENI. The CDR3 spans 12 residues. Trimming removed 3 bases from V and 9 bases from J, with 9 bases in between. The CDR3 nucleotides read TGTGCCAGCTCACCTCAGGGTTCGCCCCAGCATTTT. Translated: CASSPQGSPQHF.

The chain carries TRBV7-2 and TRBJ1-4; D is perhaps TRBD1 (5 bases). The CDR3 contains 15 residues. The V gene's germline CDR1 is SGHTA and CDR2 FQGNSA. Trimming pared 4 bases from V and 8 bases from J, leaving 17 bases between. The CDR3 bases are TGTGCCAGCAGCTCAAGAAGGGGACTCGCGGAAAAACTGTTTTTT. As protein: CASSSRRGLAEKLFF.

The rearrangement links TRBV4-3 to TRBJ1-5, with unresolved D. CDR1 LGHNA and CDR2 YSLEER come from the germline V gene. V was shortened by 2 bases and J by 3 bases, with 11 bases between the two germline ends. CDR3 size: 15 residues. CDR3 residues: CASSQHPGLNQPQHF. The CDR3 region has the DNA TGCGCCAGCAGCCAACATCCAGGCCTCAATCAGCCCCAGCATTTT.

This sequence joins TRBV5-4 and TRBJ1-5; 7 bases line up with TRBD1. With V trimmed by 1 base and J by 1 base, 2 bases remained unmatched. CDR1 and CDR2 from the germline V gene are SGHNT and YYREEE (reference sequence). The length of the CDR3 is 15 residues. The CDR3 loop reads CASSLQGVSNQPQHF. The CDR3, as DNA: TGTGCCAGCAGCTTGCAGGGGGTCAGCAATCAGCCCCAGCATTTT.

V and J are TRBV10-2 and TRBJ1-2, with a tentative D call TRBD1 (5 bases). The V end was cut by 7 bases, the J end by 7 bases, with 22 bases between. CDR3 length: 15 amino acids. Germline V gene sequence: CDR1 WSHSY, CDR2 SAAADI. As DNA, the CDR3 is TGCGCCAGCAAAGTTTCGGCCCTAGGGGAAGGTGGCTACACCTTC. It codes for CASKVSALGEGGYTF.

This chain links TRBV28 with TRBJ1-2, with D possibly being TRBD1 (6 bases). The germline V gene encodes CDR1 MDHEN and CDR2 SYDVKM. The CDR3 contains 17 residues. Trimming removed 6 bases at V and 0 bases at J, with 20 bases between. The CDR3 coding sequence is TGTGCCAGCAGCCGGGGGGGCGTAAAATATCCTAACTATGGCTACACCTTC. It specifies CASSRGGVKYPNYGYTF.

This clone has a handful of counts. J is TRBJ2-7 and V is TRBV6-5, with D unclear. The CDR3 is 14 residues long. Trimming took 0 bases from V and 7 from J, leaving 13 bases between them. Germline CDR1 is MNHEY and CDR2 is SVGAGI. CDR3 sequence: CASSYSPSSEEQYF. DNA for the CDR3: TGTGCCAGCAGTTACTCGCCGTCTTCAGAAGAGCAGTACTTC.

This sequence joins TRBV19 and TRBJ1-2, with a tentative D call TRBD1 (5 bases). The germline gives CDR1 LNHDA, CDR2 SQIVND (reference sequence). CDR3 length equals 13 residues. V was shortened by 3 bases and J by 6 bases, with 11 bases between the two germline ends. The CDR3 sequence is CASSIKGKDGYTF. The DNA of the CDR3 is TGTGCCAGTAGTATTAAGGGGAAGGATGGCTACACCTTC.

The rearrangement joins TRBV6-6 to TRBJ1-5; 8 bases map to TRBD1. V lost 2 bases and J lost 2; bases outside the gene matches: 2. Germline V CDR1 and CDR2: MNHNY, SVGAGI (reference sequence). CDR3 length: 15 amino acids. CDR3 coding DNA: TGTGCCAGCAGTTACGGACAGGGTGGCAATCAGCCCCAGCATTTT. Translating gives CASSYGQGGNQPQHF.

The rearrangement joins TRBV2 to TRBJ2-3; D unresolved. Deletions cut 3 bases from V and 0 bases from J, with 13 bases between. The CDR3 covers 16 residues. From germline, CDR1 is SNHLY and CDR2 FYNNEI. CDR3 protein: CASSDTVEASTDTQYF. CDR3 in DNA: TGTGCCAGCAGTGACACGGTTGAGGCTAGCACAGATACGCAGTATTTT.

CDR3 residues: CATSPKRRSGNTIYF. CDR3 in DNA: TGTGCCACCAGCCCGAAGCGCCGTTCTGGAAACACCATATATTTT. The chain is built from TRBV15 and TRBJ1-3; D gene ambiguous. The CDR3 totals 15 residues. Trimming shortened V by 5 bases and J by 1 base, and 12 bases separated the two germline ends. Germline CDR1 reads LNHNV; CDR2 reads YYDKDF (reference sequence).

V is TRBV7-3 and J is TRBJ2-1, with D perhaps TRBD2 (6 bases). This CDR3 is 14 amino acids long. Germline loops: CDR1 SGHTA, CDR2 FQGTGA. Trimming took off 5 bases at V and 5 bases at J, with 13 bases between the two ends. This CDR3 is CASSPSGQHNEQFF. As DNA, the CDR3 is TGTGCCAGCAGCCCCAGCGGGCAACACAATGAGCAGTTCTTC.